Listed below are T cell receptor beta chains from one sample, sequenced in a study of T-cell reconstitution after alpha-beta-depleted transplantation in children. TCRdb passed the PCR reads through MiXCR, listing each CDR3 protein once. The sample consists of tens of thousands of distinct CDR3 sequences, about 9.3% of them appearing once. This sample comprised PBMCs, mostly from graft donor cells, obtained 60 days after TCRalphabeta/CD19-depleted stem cell transplant. All receptors derive from a male patient aged 2 to 9 who had a stem cell transplant for chronic granulomatous disease, so the T cells may come from the graft donor. The CDR3 runs from the conserved cysteine through the conserved F or W. A D gene is named only where the DNA matches it firmly. Clone size is given as how often the clone was seen (once, few, many) or a class if it is expanded.

>TRBJ1-1|many|NA|TRBV28
CASSLFGGRGTEAFF
TGTGCCAGCAGTTTATTTGGGGGGCGAGGAACTGAAGCTTTCTTT
>TRBJ2-3|few|TRBD2|TRBV3-1
CASSPGLAGAADTQYF
TGTGCCAGCAGCCCGGGACTAGCGGGAGCAGCAGATACGCAGTATTTT
>TRBJ2-7|many|NA|TRBV20-1
CSASRRPGLLSYEQYF
TGCAGTGCTAGCCGTCGACCGGGACTCCTATCCTACGAGCAGTACTTC
>TRBJ2-1|few|NA|TRBV6-1
CASSDDKGSYNEQFF
TGTGCCAGCAGTGACGACAAGGGGTCCTACAATGAGCAGTTCTTC
>TRBJ2-1|many|TRBD1|TRBV28
CASSFETGGLTIYNEQFF
TGTGCCAGCAGTTTTGAGACAGGGGGCTTGACTATTTACAATGAGCAGTTCTTC
>TRBJ2-2|many|NA|TRBV27
CASSLSVAGITGELFF
TGTGCCAGCAGTTTATCGGTCGCGGGAATAACCGGGGAGCTGTTTTTT
>TRBJ2-7|many|TRBD2|TRBV6-1
CASSPASGRYEQYF
TGTGCCAGCAGCCCCGCTAGCGGGAGGTACGAGCAGTACTTC
>TRBJ2-1|many|NA|TRBV4-1
CASSPGPSSYNEQFF
TGCGCCAGCAGCCCCGGACCCAGCTCCTACAATGAGCAGTTCTTC
>TRBJ1-1|many|NA|TRBV7-9
CASSLTVRDTEAFF
TGTGCCAGCAGCCTAACAGTGAGGGACACTGAAGCTTTCTTT
>TRBJ2-1|many|NA|TRBV7-2
CASSSVGTYNEQFF
TGTGCCAGCAGCTCAGTGGGTACCTACAATGAGCAGTTCTTC
>TRBJ2-7|many|NA|TRBV21-1
CASSKCESGGVSYEQYF
TGTGCCAGCAGCAAATGTGAATCGGGGGGGGTCTCCTACGAGCAGTACTTC
>TRBJ1-3|many|NA|TRBV12-3/TRBV12-4
CASNYPGAGSGNTIYF
TGTGCCAGCAACTACCCGGGGGCAGGCTCTGGAAACACCATATATTTT
>TRBJ1-5|many|TRBD1|TRBV6-2/TRBV6-3
CASSQGGSPPQHF
TGTGCCAGCAGTCAGGGGGGGTCACCGCCCCAGCATTTT